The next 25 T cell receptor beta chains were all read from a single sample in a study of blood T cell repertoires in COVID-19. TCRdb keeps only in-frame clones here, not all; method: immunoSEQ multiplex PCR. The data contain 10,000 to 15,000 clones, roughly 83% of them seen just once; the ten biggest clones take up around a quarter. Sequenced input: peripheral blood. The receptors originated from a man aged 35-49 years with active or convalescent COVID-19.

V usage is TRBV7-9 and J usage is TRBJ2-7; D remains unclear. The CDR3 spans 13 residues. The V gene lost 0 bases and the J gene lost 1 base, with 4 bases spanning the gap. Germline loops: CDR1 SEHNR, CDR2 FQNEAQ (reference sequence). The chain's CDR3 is CASSLALSYEQYF. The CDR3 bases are TGTGCCAGCAGCTTAGCACTTTCCTACGAGCAGTACTTC.

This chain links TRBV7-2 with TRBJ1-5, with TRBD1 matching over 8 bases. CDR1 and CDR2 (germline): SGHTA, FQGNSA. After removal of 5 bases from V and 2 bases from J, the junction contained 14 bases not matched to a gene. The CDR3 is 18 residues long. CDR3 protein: CASSPPGGWGGGNQPQHF. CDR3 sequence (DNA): TGTGCCAGCAGCCCACCAGGGGGCTGGGGGGGAGGCAATCAGCCCCAGCATTTT.

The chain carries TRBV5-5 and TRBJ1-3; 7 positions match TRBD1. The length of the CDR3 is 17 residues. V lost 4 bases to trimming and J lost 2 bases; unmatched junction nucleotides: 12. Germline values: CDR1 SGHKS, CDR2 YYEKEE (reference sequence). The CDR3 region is CASSPWEVQGTGNTIYF. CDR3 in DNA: TGTGCCAGCAGCCCCTGGGAGGTACAGGGGACTGGAAACACCATATATTTT.

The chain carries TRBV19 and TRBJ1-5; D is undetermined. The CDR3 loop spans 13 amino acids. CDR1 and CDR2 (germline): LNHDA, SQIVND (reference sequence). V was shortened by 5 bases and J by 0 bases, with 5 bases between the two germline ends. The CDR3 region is CASSEGSNQPQHF. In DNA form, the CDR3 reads TGTGCCAGTAGTGAGGGTAGCAATCAGCCCCAGCATTTT.

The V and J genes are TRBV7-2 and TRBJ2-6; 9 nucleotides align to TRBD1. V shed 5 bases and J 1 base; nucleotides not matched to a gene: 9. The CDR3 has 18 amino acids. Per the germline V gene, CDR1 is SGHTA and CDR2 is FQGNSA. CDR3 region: CASSPTGGSLSGANVLTF. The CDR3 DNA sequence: TGTGCCAGCAGCCCGACAGGGGGTAGTTTATCTGGGGCCAACGTCCTGACTTTC.

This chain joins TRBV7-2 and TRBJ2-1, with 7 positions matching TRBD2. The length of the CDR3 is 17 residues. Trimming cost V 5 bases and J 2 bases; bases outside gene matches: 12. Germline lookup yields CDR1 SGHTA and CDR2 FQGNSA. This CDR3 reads CASSKQLEGGPYNEQFF. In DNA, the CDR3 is TGTGCCAGCAGCAAACAGCTCGAGGGAGGGCCCTACAATGAGCAGTTCTTC.

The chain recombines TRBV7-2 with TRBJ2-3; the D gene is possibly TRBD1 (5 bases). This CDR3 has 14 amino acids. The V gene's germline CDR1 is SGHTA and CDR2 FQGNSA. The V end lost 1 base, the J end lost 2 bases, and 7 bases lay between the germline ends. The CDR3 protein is CASSLVGATDTQYF. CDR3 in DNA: TGTGCCAGCAGCTTAGTTGGGGCCACAGATACGCAGTATTTT.

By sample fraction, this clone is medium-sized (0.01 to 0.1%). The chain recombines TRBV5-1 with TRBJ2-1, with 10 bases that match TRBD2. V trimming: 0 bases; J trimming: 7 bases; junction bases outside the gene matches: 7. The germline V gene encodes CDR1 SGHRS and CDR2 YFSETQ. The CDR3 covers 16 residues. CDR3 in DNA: TGCGCCAGCAGCTTGGGTCTTAGCGGGAGGTTTAATGAGCAGTTCTTC. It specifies CASSLGLSGRFNEQFF.

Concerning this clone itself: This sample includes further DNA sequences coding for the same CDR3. The CDR3 coding sequence is TGTGCCAGCAGTTACGGACAGGGGGGCACTGAAGCTTTCTTT. It yields the protein CASSYGQGGTEAFF. The chain joins TRBV6-5 to TRBJ1-1, with 10 positions matching TRBD1. Germline assignment: CDR1 MNHEY and CDR2 SVGAGI. J lost 4 bases, V lost 2 bases, and 1 base had no gene match. This CDR3 region has 14 residues.

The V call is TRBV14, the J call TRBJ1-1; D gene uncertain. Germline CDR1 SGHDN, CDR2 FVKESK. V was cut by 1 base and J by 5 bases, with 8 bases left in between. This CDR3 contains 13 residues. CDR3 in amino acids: CASSQGRETEAFF. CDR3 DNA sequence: TGTGCCAGCAGCCAAGGAAGAGAAACTGAAGCTTTCTTT. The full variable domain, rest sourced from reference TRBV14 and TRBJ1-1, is EAGVTQFPSHSVIEKGQTVTLRCDPISGHDNLYWYRRVMGKEIKFLLHFVKESKQDESGMPNNRFLAERTGGTYSTLKVQPAELEDSGVYFCASSQGRETEAFFGQGTRLTVV.

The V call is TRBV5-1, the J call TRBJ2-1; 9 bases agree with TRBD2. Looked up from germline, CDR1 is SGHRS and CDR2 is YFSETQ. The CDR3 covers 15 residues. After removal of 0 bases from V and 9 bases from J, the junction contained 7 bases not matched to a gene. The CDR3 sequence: CASSLGAGGGSEQFF. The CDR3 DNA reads TGCGCCAGCAGCTTGGGAGCGGGAGGAGGGAGTGAGCAGTTCTTC.

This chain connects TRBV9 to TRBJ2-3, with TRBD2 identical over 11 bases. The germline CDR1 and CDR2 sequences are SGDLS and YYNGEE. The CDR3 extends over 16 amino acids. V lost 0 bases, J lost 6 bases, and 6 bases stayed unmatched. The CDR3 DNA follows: TGTGCCAGCAGCGTAGAGGCTAGCGGGGGGAGGGATACGCAGTATTTT. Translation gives CASSVEASGGRDTQYF.

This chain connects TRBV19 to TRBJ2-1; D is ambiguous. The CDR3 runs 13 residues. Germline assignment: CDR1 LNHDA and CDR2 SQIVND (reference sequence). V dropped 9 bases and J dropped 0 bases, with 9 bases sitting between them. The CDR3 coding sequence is TGTGCCAGCGGTCCTAGCTCCTACAATGAGCAGTTCTTC. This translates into CASGPSSYNEQFF.

The CDR3 loop is CASSRTGSGYEQYF. The CDR3 DNA is TGTGCCAGCAGCCGGACAGGGAGCGGCTACGAGCAGTACTTC. The J gene is TRBJ2-7, the V gene TRBV28, with 8 bases matching TRBD1. With V trimmed by 6 bases and J by 3 bases, 7 bases remained unmatched. Germline loops: CDR1 MDHEN, CDR2 SYDVKM. The CDR3 is 14 amino acids.

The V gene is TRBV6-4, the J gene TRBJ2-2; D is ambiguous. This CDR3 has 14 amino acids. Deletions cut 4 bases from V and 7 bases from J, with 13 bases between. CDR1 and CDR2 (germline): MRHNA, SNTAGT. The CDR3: CASSVTPSGGELFF. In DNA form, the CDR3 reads TGTGCCAGCAGTGTGACTCCTTCTGGCGGGGAGCTGTTTTTT.

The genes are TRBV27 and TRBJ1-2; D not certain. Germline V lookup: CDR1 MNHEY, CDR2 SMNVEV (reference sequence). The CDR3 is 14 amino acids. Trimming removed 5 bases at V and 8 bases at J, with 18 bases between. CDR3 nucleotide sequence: TGTGCCAGCAGTCTTAGCCGGGGATCCCAGGGCTACACCTTC. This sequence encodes CASSLSRGSQGYTF.

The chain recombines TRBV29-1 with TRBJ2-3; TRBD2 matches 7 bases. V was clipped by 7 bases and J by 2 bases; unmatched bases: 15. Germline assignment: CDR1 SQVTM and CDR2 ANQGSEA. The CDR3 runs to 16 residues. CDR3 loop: CSASGLPDQPTDTQYF. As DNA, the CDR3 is TGCAGCGCCTCGGGACTACCCGATCAGCCCACAGATACGCAGTATTTT.

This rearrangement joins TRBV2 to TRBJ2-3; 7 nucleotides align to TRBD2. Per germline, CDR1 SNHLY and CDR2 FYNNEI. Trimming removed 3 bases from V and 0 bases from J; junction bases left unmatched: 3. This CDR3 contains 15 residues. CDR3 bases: TGTGCCAGCAGTGAGGAGCGGGGTAGCACAGATACGCAGTATTTT. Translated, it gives CASSEERGSTDTQYF.

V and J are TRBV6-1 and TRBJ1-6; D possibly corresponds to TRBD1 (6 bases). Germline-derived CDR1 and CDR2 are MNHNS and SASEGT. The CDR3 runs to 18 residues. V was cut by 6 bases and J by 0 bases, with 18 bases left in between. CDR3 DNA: TGTGCCAGCAGGGAACCTCAGGGGAGCAGCTCCTATAATTCACCCCTCCACTTT. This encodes CASREPQGSSSYNSPLHF.

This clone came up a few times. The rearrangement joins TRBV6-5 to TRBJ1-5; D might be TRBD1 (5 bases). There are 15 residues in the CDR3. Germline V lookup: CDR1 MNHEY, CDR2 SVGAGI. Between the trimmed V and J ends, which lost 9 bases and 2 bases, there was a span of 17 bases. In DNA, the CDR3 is TGTGCCAGTACAATCTCAGGGATGGGCAATCAGCCCCAGCATTTT. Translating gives CASTISGMGNQPQHF.

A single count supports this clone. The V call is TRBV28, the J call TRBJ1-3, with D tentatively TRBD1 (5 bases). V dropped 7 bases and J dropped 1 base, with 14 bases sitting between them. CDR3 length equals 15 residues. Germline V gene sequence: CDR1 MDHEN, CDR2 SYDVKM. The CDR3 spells CASTDPGRSGNTIYF. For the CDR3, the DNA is TGTGCCAGCACCGACCCAGGGAGGTCTGGAAACACCATATATTTT.

The CDR3 DNA reads TGTGCCAGCAGCTTAATGTTTAGCGGGAGTGGTTACGAGCAGTACTTC. Translated, it gives CASSLMFSGSGYEQYF. J is TRBJ2-7 and V is TRBV11-2, with 9 bases fitting TRBD2. V lost 2 bases to trimming and J lost 4 bases; unmatched junction nucleotides: 9. CDR3 length: 16 amino acids. Germline lookup yields CDR1 SGHAT and CDR2 FQNNGV. Looking up the rest from reference TRBV11-2 and TRBJ2-7 gives the full variable domain: EAGVAQSPRYKIIEKRQSVAFWCNPISGHATLYWYQQILGQGPKLLIQFQNNGVVDDSQLPKDRFSAERLKGVDSTLKIQPAKLEDSAVYLCASSLMFSGSGYEQYFGPGTRLTVT.

In DNA form, the CDR3 reads TGCAGTGCGTCCTACAGGGGCCAACAGTTCTTC. This encodes CSASYRGQQFF. The gene calls are TRBV20-1 and TRBJ2-1, with TRBD1 identical over 7 bases. Trimming took 6 bases from V and 13 from J; bases not matched to a gene: 9. Germline loops: CDR1 DFQATT, CDR2 SNEGSKA (reference sequence). The CDR3 contains 11 residues.

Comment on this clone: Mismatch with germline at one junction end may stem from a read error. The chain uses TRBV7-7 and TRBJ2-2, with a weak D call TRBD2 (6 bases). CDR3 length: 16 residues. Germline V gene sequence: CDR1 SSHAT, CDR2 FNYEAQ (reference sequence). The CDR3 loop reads CASSLAAGPSTGELFF. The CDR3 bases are TGTGCTAGCAGCTTAGCAGCGGGCCCTTCCACCGGGGAGCTGTTTTTT. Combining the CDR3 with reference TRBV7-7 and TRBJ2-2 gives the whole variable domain GAGVSQSPRYKVTKRGQDVTLRCDPISSHATLYWYQQALGQGPEFLTYFNYEAQPDKSGLPSDRFSAERPEGSISTLTIQRTEQRDSAMYRCASSLAAGPSTGELFFGEGSRLTVL.

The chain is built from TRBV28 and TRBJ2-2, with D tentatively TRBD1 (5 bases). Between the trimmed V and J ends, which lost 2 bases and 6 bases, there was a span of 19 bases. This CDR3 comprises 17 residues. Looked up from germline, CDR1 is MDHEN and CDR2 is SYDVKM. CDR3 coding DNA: TGTGCCAGCAGTTTAAAACAGGCCCTGGTGTGCCCCGGGGAGCTGTTTTTT. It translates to CASSLKQALVCPGELFF.